A single T cell receptor beta chain is shown here with its context. Its specificity is unknown. Germline V gene data show CDR1 as MNHNS and CDR2 as SASEGT. The CDR3 consists of 16 residues. V shed 0 bases and J shed 1 base, with 10 bases lying between them. Primers included in the PCR were 60 Vbeta and 13 Jbeta primers. The repertoire was sequenced with immunoSEQ multiplex PCR; TCRdb's copy has only in-frame clones and lacks some. Of about 82,000 clones listed, approximately 74% were seen once; the top ten hold over 8%. The entry originates in a study of cytomegalovirus exposure and HLA in healthy donors. Study-wide points: Three chains tied to CMV proved CMV antigen-specific in vitro.

Sequences were obtained from PBMCs. The V and J genes are TRBV6-1 and TRBJ2-4; D possibly corresponds to TRBD1 (6 bases). This TCR was recovered from a man aged 40-55 years in good health and CMV-seropositive. CDR3 residues: CASSEAMGAAKNIQYF. The CDR3 DNA sequence: TGTGCCAGCAGTGAAGCGATGGGGGCCGCCAAAAACATTCAGTACTTC.